The T cell receptor (beta chain) described here comes from a study of CD8 T cells in Susac syndrome. The RNA, 0.5 to 1 ug, was put through reverse transcription using random hexamers. With immunoSEQ multiplex PCR, TCR beta CDR3 was amplified across 54 Vbeta and 13 Jbeta. TCRdb re-called the immunoSEQ multiplex PCR reads with MiXCR, one entry per CDR3 protein. The sample contains 330,000 or so distinct CDR3 sequences, approximately 85% of which appear only once. CD8+ and CD4+ T cells from blood underwent TCR beta sequencing. Negative isolation yielded CD8+ and CD4+ T cells; FACS enriched TEMRA cells. There are 18 residues in the CDR3. Per the germline V gene, CDR1 is SGHRS and CDR2 is YFSETQ. Trimming cost V 4 bases and J 5 bases; bases outside gene matches: 14.

The specimen was CD8+ T cells from PBMCs. The chain employs TRBV5-1 and TRBJ2-1; 11 nucleotides match TRBD2. This TCR was recovered from a human donor with multiple sclerosis. CDR3 amino acids: CASSGVSKTSGTHNEQFF. DNA of the CDR3: TGCGCCAGCAGCGGGGTGAGTAAGACTAGCGGGACCCACAATGAGCAGTTCTTC.